The entry that follows covers one TCR beta chain sequence. Its cognate antigen is unknown. The record originates from a study of cytomegalovirus exposure and HLA in healthy donors. Study-wide findings and caveats: Productive rates of about 87% or about 30% were seen for most TCR beta V segments in an earlier analysis.

Trimming removed 3 bases from V and 9 bases from J, with 21 bases in between. CDR1 is SQVTM and CDR2 is ANQGSEA in the germline V gene. The CDR3 runs 16 residues. PCR involved 60 Vbeta and 13 Jbeta primers. Sequencing used immunoSEQ multiplex PCR; TCRdb keeps in-frame clones, though not all of them. The profile shows 100,000 to 150,000 clones, about four fifths of them singletons. This receptor was taken from a woman aged 55-69 years in good health and CMV-seropositive. The V and J genes are TRBV29-1 and TRBJ1-6, with D hard to call. Material for sequencing was PBMCs. The CDR3 DNA sequence: TGCAGCGTTGAGTTGACCGCATTGGGAGGCGCTTCACCCCTCCACTTT. Translating gives CSVELTALGGASPLHF.